The 19 T cell receptor beta chains in this list originate from one sample, sequenced in a study of T cell responses to AZD1222 COVID-19 vaccine. Here immunoSEQ multiplex PCR was the method, and the copy in TCRdb shows in-frame clones only, minus some. Of around 170,000 clones listed, 80% to 90% are singletons. Sequences were derived from peripheral blood, sampled 28 days after the second AZD1222 dose. Every receptor here comes from an adult who received the AZD1222 COVID-19 vaccine.

This chain uses TRBV18 with TRBJ1-3; D is ambiguous. The germline V gene encodes CDR1 KGHSH and CDR2 LQKENI. V was clipped by 3 bases and J by 0 bases, with 6 bases between them. The CDR3 is 14 residues long. The CDR3 DNA is TGTGCCAGCTCACCCGAACGCTCTGGAAACACCATATATTTT. It codes for CASSPERSGNTIYF.

The chain employs TRBV20-1 and TRBJ1-1; no definite D call. CDR1 and CDR2 (germline): DFQATT, SNEGSKA (reference sequence). The CDR3 loop spans 11 amino acids. Trimming took off 5 bases at V and 6 bases at J, with 10 bases between the two ends. The DNA of the CDR3 is TGCAGTGCTCCCCAGGAGGCTGAAGCTTTCTTT. This translates into CSAPQEAEAFF.

The chain couples TRBV7-2 to TRBJ2-7, with D possibly matching TRBD1 (7 bases). The CDR3 contains 16 residues. Trimming stripped 1 base from V and 0 bases from J, with 13 bases between. Germline loops: CDR1 SGHTA, CDR2 FQGNSA. CDR3 region: CASSLVAGQSSYEQYF. The CDR3 DNA sequence: TGTGCCAGCAGCTTAGTGGCGGGACAGAGCTCCTACGAGCAGTACTTC.

The chain joins TRBV19 to TRBJ1-4; no definite D call. This CDR3 is 11 amino acids long. Trimming left V 4 bases short and J 7 bases short, with 4 bases between. The V gene's germline CDR1 is LNHDA and CDR2 SQIVND (reference sequence). CDR3 nucleotides: TGTGCCAGTAGTAAGGGTGAAAAACTGTTTTTT. Its protein product is CASSKGEKLFF.

This chain joins TRBV3-1 (or the pseudogene TRBV3-2) and TRBJ1-6; 8 bases are shared with TRBD1. This CDR3 is built from 14 residues. The trim removed 6 bases at V and 7 bases at J, leaving 5 bases unmatched. Germline-derived CDR1 and CDR2 are LGHDT and YNNKEL (reference sequence). The DNA for the CDR3 is TGTGCCAGCAGTCAGGGGGCCAAGAATTCACCCCTCCACTTT. Translated, it gives CASSQGAKNSPLHF.

The chain employs TRBV6-1 and TRBJ1-6, with TRBD1 identical over 10 bases. J gave up 0 bases and V 4 bases, and 12 bases lay outside the gene matches. Germline CDR1 and CDR2: MNHNS and SASEGT. CDR3 length equals 20 residues. CDR3 nucleotides: TGTGCCAGCAGTGTCTTCCCGGGACAGGGGCCCTACTCCTATAATTCACCCCTCCACTTT. Amino acid sequence: CASSVFPGQGPYSYNSPLHF.

The chain employs TRBV6-2 or TRBV6-3 and TRBJ1-5, with 10 bases that match TRBD1. The CDR3 loop spans 15 amino acids. CDR1 and CDR2 (germline): MNHEY, SVGEGT. Germline trimming cut 6 bases from V and 5 bases from J; bases unmatched to any gene: 7. Written as DNA, the CDR3 is TGTGCCAGCAGCCGTTCGACAGGGGGCGATCAGCCCCAGCATTTT. Protein product: CASSRSTGGDQPQHF.

This chain uses TRBV5-1 with TRBJ2-1; 8 bases map to TRBD1. The germline gives CDR1 SGHRS, CDR2 YFSETQ. With V trimmed by 2 bases and J by 2 bases, 6 bases remained unmatched. The CDR3 loop spans 16 amino acids. CDR3 coding DNA: TGCGCCAGCAGCTTACCCGGGACAGGAACCTACAATGAGCAGTTCTTC. Translation gives CASSLPGTGTYNEQFF.

The genes are TRBV7-9 and TRBJ1-1; 8 bases line up with TRBD1. Looked up from germline, CDR1 is SEHNR and CDR2 is FQNEAQ (reference sequence). This CDR3 region has 13 residues. The junction had 4 bases not matched to a gene; V was cut back by 6 bases and J by 4 bases. The CDR3 reads CASSWTGFTEAFF. In DNA, the CDR3 is TGTGCCAGCAGTTGGACAGGGTTCACTGAAGCTTTCTTT.

The chain couples TRBV6-5 to TRBJ2-7; D possibly corresponds to TRBD1 (6 bases). The CDR3 runs 15 residues. Germline V lookup: CDR1 MNHEY, CDR2 SVGAGI. V lost 2 bases, J lost 6 bases, and 17 bases lay in between. CDR3 region: CASSYKVGTSGEQYF. In DNA form, the CDR3 reads TGTGCCAGCAGTTACAAGGTTGGGACATCAGGCGAGCAGTACTTC.

The rearrangement uses TRBV28 and TRBJ1-1; 10 bases align to TRBD1. V was clipped by 5 bases and J by 5 bases; unmatched bases: 5. From germline, CDR1 is MDHEN and CDR2 SYDVKM. The CDR3 has 14 amino acids. As DNA, the CDR3 is TGTGCCAGCAGTCGACAGGGGGCGAGGACTGAAGCTTTCTTT. Translating it yields CASSRQGARTEAFF.

This clone was seen a single time. The V call is TRBV6-2 or TRBV6-3, the J call TRBJ1-1; D perhaps matches TRBD1 (5 bases). Germline V lookup: CDR1 MNHEY, CDR2 SVGEGT. Trimming pared 5 bases from V and 2 bases from J, leaving 15 bases between. This CDR3 has 15 residues. This CDR3 is CASSLLSGKNTEAFF. The CDR3 nucleotides are TGTGCCAGCAGTCTACTCTCAGGGAAAAACACTGAAGCTTTCTTT.

V gene TRBV6-7 combines with J gene TRBJ1-6; D not certain. TRBV6-7 is classed as an ORF, of uncertain function. Deletions cut 8 bases from V and 0 bases from J, with 5 bases between. The length of the CDR3 is 13 residues. The CDR3 DNA sequence: TGTGCCAGCGTCACCTCCTATAATTCACCCCTCCACTTT. This sequence encodes CASVTSYNSPLHF.

The chain joins TRBV28 to TRBJ2-3, with TRBD1 matching over 7 bases. The CDR3 covers 14 residues. The ends lost 7 bases at V and 2 bases at J; junction bases unmatched: 6. Germline-derived CDR1 and CDR2 are MDHEN and SYDVKM. This chain's CDR3 is CASMEQGDTDTQYF. CDR3 bases: TGTGCCAGCATGGAGCAGGGGGACACAGATACGCAGTATTTT.

The J gene is TRBJ1-6, the V gene TRBV19; a weak D match, TRBD1 (6 bases). The germline V gene encodes CDR1 LNHDA and CDR2 SQIVND (reference sequence). Trimming shortened V by 3 bases and J by 9 bases, and 12 bases separated the two germline ends. The CDR3 is made up of 14 amino acids. The CDR3 region has the DNA TGTGCCAGTAGTATCACAGGGAGTGCTTCACCCCTCCACTTT. This translates into CASSITGSASPLHF.

This clone has a single count. The chain carries TRBV7-9 and TRBJ2-2, with 9 bases aligning to TRBD1. The length of the CDR3 is 13 residues. V was pared by 4 bases and J by 6 bases, with 0 bases of the junction left unmatched. The germline V gene has CDR1 SEHNR and CDR2 FQNEAQ (reference sequence). The CDR3 region has the DNA TGTGCCAGCAGCTACAGGGGGCCCGGGGAGCTGTTTTTT. Protein product: CASSYRGPGELFF.

The chain carries TRBV29-1 and TRBJ2-7, with 9 bases identical to TRBD1. Germline loops: CDR1 SQVTM, CDR2 ANQGSEA. The CDR3 covers 16 residues. V dropped 2 bases and J dropped 2; count of bases not matched to a gene: 10. In nucleotides, the CDR3 is TGCAGCGTTGAATCGTTTAGGGACAGGGATCCCTACGAGCAGTACTTC. It yields the protein CSVESFRDRDPYEQYF.

With respect to this clone: Within the sample, other DNA sequences also encode this same CDR3. The chain uses TRBV5-1 and TRBJ2-5, with D hard to call. The germline V gene encodes CDR1 SGHRS and CDR2 YFSETQ. V lost 2 bases and J 3 bases, leaving 2 bases between the germline ends. The CDR3 consists of 11 residues. In DNA form, the CDR3 reads TGCGCCAGCAGCTTAGAAGAGACCCAGTACTTC. Encoded protein: CASSLEETQYF.

The chain uses TRBV7-3 and TRBJ2-2; 8 bases fit TRBD2. The CDR3 is 15 amino acids. With 5 bases clipped from V and 1 base from J, the junction kept 3 bases outside the gene matches. Germline V gene data show CDR1 as SGHTA and CDR2 as FQGTGA. Here the CDR3 DNA reads TGTGCCAGCAGCGTAAGCGGGGGGAACACCGGGGAGCTGTTTTTT. It encodes CASSVSGGNTGELFF. Complete variable domain (other parts from reference TRBV7-3 and TRBJ2-2): GAGVSQTPSNKVTEKGKYVELRCDPISGHTALYWYRQSLGQGPEFLIYFQGTGAADDSGLPNDRFFAVRPEGSVSTLKIQRTERGDSAVYLCASSVSGGNTGELFFGEGSRLTVL.